The 10 T cell receptor beta chains given below trace back to one sample, sequenced in a study of PD-1 blockade in classical Hodgkin lymphoma. Relapses following autologous stem cell transplantation were seen in all patients, with brentuximab vedotin exposure varying. Here immunoSEQ multiplex PCR was the method, and the copy in TCRdb shows in-frame clones only, minus some. The sample includes just over 60,000 clones, 88% of them seen just once. This material consisted of peripheral blood mononuclear cells (PBMCs), taken at baseline. Receptors originate from a human donor with classical Hodgkin lymphoma.

V is TRBV25-1 and J is TRBJ2-3; a weak D match, TRBD2 (7 bases). Germline values: CDR1 MGHDK, CDR2 SYGVNS. This CDR3 has 17 residues. V gave up 7 bases and J gave up 0 bases, with 20 bases separating them. CDR3 loop: CASTRYGRGGSTDTQYF. The CDR3 region has the DNA TGTGCCAGCACCCGATATGGGAGGGGGGGGAGCACAGATACGCAGTATTTT.

This chain joins TRBV28 and TRBJ1-2; TRBD1 agrees at 7 bases. The CDR3 is made up of 13 amino acids. The V and J ends lost 6 bases and 3 bases, in that order; junction bases with no gene match: 4. Germline loops: CDR1 MDHEN, CDR2 SYDVKM. CDR3 amino acids: CASRPTGDYGYTF. CDR3 sequence (DNA): TGTGCCAGCAGGCCTACAGGGGACTATGGCTACACCTTC.

The rearrangement joins TRBV10-3 to TRBJ2-3; 9 bases agree with TRBD1. V was pared by 6 bases and J by 3 bases, with 4 bases of the junction left unmatched. The CDR3 covers 14 residues. The germline V gene encodes CDR1 ENHRY and CDR2 SYGVKD. CDR3 amino acids: CAIRTDRGTDTQYF. The DNA of the CDR3 is TGTGCCATCAGGACTGACAGGGGGACAGATACGCAGTATTTT.

The chain has TRBV5-1 and TRBJ2-7, with 8 bases aligning to TRBD1. With 2 bases clipped from V and 5 bases from J, the junction kept 3 bases outside the gene matches. Germline V gene data show CDR1 as SGHRS and CDR2 as YFSETQ. This CDR3 region has 13 residues. This CDR3 is CASSFSGGNEQYF. The CDR3 DNA follows: TGCGCCAGCAGCTTCTCAGGGGGCAACGAGCAGTACTTC.

The chain carries TRBV7-3 and TRBJ2-3; a possible D gene is TRBD1 (6 bases). This CDR3 is 14 amino acids long. The V and J ends lost 5 bases and 3 bases respectively, with 12 bases between them. CDR1 SGHTA and CDR2 FQGTGA come from the germline V gene. The CDR3 here is CASSPLGGTDTQYF. CDR3 nucleotides: TGTGCCAGCAGCCCCTTAGGGGGTACAGATACGCAGTATTTT.

The genes are TRBV7-7 and TRBJ2-1; D ambiguous. This CDR3 has 13 residues. Germline-derived CDR1 and CDR2 are SSHAT and FNYEAQ (reference sequence). V was pared by 1 base and J by 4 bases, with 5 bases between. Here the CDR3 reads CASSLGLYNEQFF. The CDR3 region has the DNA TGTGCCAGCAGCTTAGGACTGTACAATGAGCAGTTCTTC.

The CDR3 nucleotides are TGTGCCAGCAGCGGGACGGGTGGCGAGCAGTACTTC. Residues: CASSGTGGEQYF. This rearrangement joins TRBV7-6 to TRBJ2-7; D may match TRBD1 or TRBD2 (5 bases each). This CDR3 has 12 residues. CDR1 SGHVS and CDR2 FNYEAQ come from the germline V gene. Trimming pared 5 bases from V and 6 bases from J, leaving 11 bases between.

J is TRBJ2-7 and V is TRBV28; D perhaps matches TRBD1 (5 bases). The germline V and J ends were trimmed by 3 bases and 5 bases, with 11 bases remaining between them. This CDR3 spans 13 amino acids. Germline lookup yields CDR1 MDHEN and CDR2 SYDVKM. The CDR3 here is CASSLAGWNEQYF. The CDR3 nucleotides are TGTGCCAGCAGTTTGGCAGGGTGGAACGAGCAGTACTTC.

The chain links TRBV6-5 to TRBJ1-5; a possible D gene is TRBD1 (5 bases). The V and J ends lost 7 bases and 7 bases respectively, with 14 bases between them. From germline, CDR1 is MNHEY and CDR2 SVGAGI. CDR3 length: 13 residues. This CDR3 is CASKSTGVQPQHF. CDR3 coding DNA: TGTGCCAGCAAGTCCACAGGAGTACAGCCCCAGCATTTT.

This clone was found a few times. V and J are TRBV13 and TRBJ2-3, with 9 bases aligning to TRBD2. CDR1 and CDR2 from the germline V gene are PRHDT and FYEKMQ (reference sequence). The CDR3 consists of 16 residues. The J segment lost 1 base and the V segment lost 2 bases, leaving 4 bases of the junction unmatched. CDR3 residues: CASSLRVAGGTDTQYF. The CDR3 coding sequence is TGTGCCAGCAGCTTACGGGTAGCGGGGGGCACAGATACGCAGTATTTT. Full variable domain (remainder filled in from reference TRBV13 and TRBJ2-3): AAGVIQSPRHLIKEKRETATLKCYPIPRHDTVYWYQQGPGQDPQFLISFYEKMQSDKGSIPDRFSAQQFSDYHSELNMSSLELGDSALYFCASSLRVAGGTDTQYFGPGTRLTVL.